The 9 T cell receptor beta chains listed next were all sequenced from one sample in a study of cytomegalovirus exposure and HLA in healthy donors. Both 60 Vbeta primers and 13 Jbeta primers went into the PCR. The data were produced by immunoSEQ multiplex PCR, yet TCRdb's version contains in-frame clones alone and is incomplete. The profile shows about 82,000 clones, less than 80% of them singletons. The sequencing input was PBMCs. The receptors shown here come from a woman aged 45-65 years in good health and CMV-seropositive.

This clone was seen a handful of times. This chain joins TRBV27 and TRBJ2-7; D ambiguous. CDR1 is MNHEY and CDR2 is SMNVEV in the germline V gene (reference sequence). This CDR3 has 14 residues. V lost 3 bases to trimming and J lost 3 bases, with 12 bases between them. The CDR3 region is CASSLGFSYYEQYF. In DNA form, the CDR3 reads TGTGCCAGCAGTTTGGGCTTCTCCTACTACGAGCAGTACTTC.

The chain is built from TRBV11-2 and TRBJ2-5; TRBD2 is a possible D gene (5 bases). V lost 7 bases, J lost 5 bases, and 17 bases lay in between. This CDR3 has 14 amino acids. Germline V gene lookup returns CDR1 SGHAT and CDR2 FQNNGV. CDR3 protein: CASTINRDRETQYF. CDR3 bases: TGTGCCAGCACCATTAACCGGGATCGGGAGACCCAGTACTTC.

The chain is built from TRBV19 and TRBJ1-2, with unresolved D. The germline V and J ends were trimmed by 7 bases and 3 bases, with 15 bases remaining between them. Germline CDR1 reads LNHDA; CDR2 reads SQIVND (reference sequence). CDR3 size: 14 residues. This CDR3 reads CASNPSDKYYGYTF. Here the CDR3 DNA reads TGTGCCAGTAACCCATCCGACAAATACTATGGCTACACCTTC.

This clone was recorded a few times. The chain combines TRBV19 with TRBJ2-7; tentatively, D is TRBD1 (6 bases). The CDR3 runs 13 residues. V lost 10 bases and J lost 7, with 20 bases in between. Per germline, CDR1 LNHDA and CDR2 SQIVND (reference sequence). CDR3 in DNA: TGTGCCACCCCATGGGACACATTGTGGGAGCAGTACTTC. As protein: CATPWDTLWEQYF.

This clone was seen a handful of times. The gene calls are TRBV19 and TRBJ2-7; 8 bases align to TRBD1. The CDR3 spans 14 residues. Germline V gene lookup returns CDR1 LNHDA and CDR2 SQIVND (reference sequence). V lost 5 bases, J lost 2 bases, and 5 bases stayed unmatched. This CDR3 reads CASSFGTGTYEQYF. Written as DNA, the CDR3 is TGTGCCAGTAGTTTCGGGACAGGAACCTACGAGCAGTACTTC.

The V gene is TRBV6-1, the J gene TRBJ1-1; the D gene is possibly TRBD1 (6 bases). Trimming left V 4 bases short and J 1 base short, with 19 bases between. The CDR3 contains 17 residues. From germline, CDR1 is MNHNS and CDR2 SASEGT. The CDR3 region has the DNA TGTGCCAGCAGTGGAAGACTTAGGGGGAAGACGAACACTGAAGCTTTCTTT. It specifies CASSGRLRGKTNTEAFF.

The count of this clone is one. The chain combines TRBV18 with TRBJ2-7, with D hard to call. CDR1 is KGHSH and CDR2 is LQKENI in the germline V gene. V lost 2 bases, J lost 2 bases, and 10 bases lay in between. This CDR3 is built from 14 residues. The CDR3 region is CASSPSGAAYEQYF. CDR3 coding DNA: TGTGCCAGCTCACCATCCGGCGCGGCCTACGAGCAGTACTTC.

This chain joins TRBV5-4 and TRBJ2-7; 8 bases are shared with TRBD2. The CDR3 is 16 residues long. V lost 4 bases to trimming and J lost 4 bases; unmatched junction nucleotides: 13. Germline loops: CDR1 SGHNT, CDR2 YYREEE (reference sequence). CDR3 in amino acids: CASSGPPRGGQYEQYF. CDR3 in DNA: TGTGCCAGCAGCGGCCCCCCCCGGGGGGGCCAGTACGAGCAGTACTTC.

This clone was observed a few times. The rearrangement links TRBV30 to TRBJ2-2, with 8 bases fitting TRBD1. V dropped 3 bases and J dropped 3; count of bases not matched to a gene: 6. Germline-derived CDR1 and CDR2 are GTSNPN and SVGIG (reference sequence). The CDR3 length is 15 residues. CDR3 nucleotide sequence: TGTGCCTGGAGGGGCTCGACAGGGGACACCGGGGAGCTGTTTTTT. Translated, it gives CAWRGSTGDTGELFF.